This T cell receptor beta chain derives from a study of cytomegalovirus exposure and HLA in healthy donors. Germline CDR1 and CDR2: MNHEY and SVGAGI. The CDR3 loop spans 15 amino acids. Trimming left V 0 bases short and J 1 base short, with 9 bases between. As regards this clone: Its antigen is unidentified.

Notes on the study in general: In an earlier analysis, productive rearrangement rates for most beta V segments clustered near 87% or 30%.

It was with 60 Vbeta and 13 Jbeta primers that the PCR ran. Clones were read by immunoSEQ multiplex PCR, and TCRdb kept only the in-frame ones, dropping some. The table has some 110,000 clones, under 80% seen once; the top ten hold roughly 13%. The sequencing input was PBMCs. The clonotype was recovered from a woman between 55 and 75 years old in good health and CMV-seropositive. This sequence joins TRBV6-5 and TRBJ1-1; D unclear. CDR3 in amino acids: CASSYSSRGNTEAFF. The CDR3 DNA follows: TGTGCCAGCAGTTACTCATCCCGGGGGAACACTGAAGCTTTCTTT.